This TCR beta chain is drawn from a study of blood T cell repertoires in COVID-19. Seattle enrolled patients during active infection and tracked them longitudinally. Authors' analysis steps: Using reference gene primer amplification, nucleated cell counts were estimated. Sequenced by immunoSEQ multiplex PCR; TCRdb stores in-frame clones only, minus some. D and trimming come from the DNA, and the V and J calls and clone size come from that table. The table shows about 96,000 clones, with 85% to 90% occurring only once. The ends were cut back, 8 bases at V and 3 bases at J, with 13 bases in the middle. The CDR3 sequence is 13 residues long. CDR1 and CDR2 from the germline V gene are LNHDA and SQIVND (reference sequence).

The origin of this receptor is a human donor with COVID-19, enrolled during active disease. The donor label of this sample is uncertain. The sequenced sample was peripheral blood. This chain connects TRBV19 to TRBJ1-2; perhaps TRBD1 as D (5 bases). The CDR3: CASGQGMDYGYTF. Here the CDR3 DNA reads TGTGCCAGTGGGCAGGGAATGGACTATGGCTACACCTTC. The whole variable domain, filled in from reference TRBV19 and TRBJ1-2, reads DGGITQSPKYLFRKEGQNVTLSCEQNLNHDAMYWYRQDPGQGLRLIYYSQIVNDFQKGDIAEGYSVSREKKESFPLTVTSAQKNPTAFYLCASGQGMDYGYTFGSGTRLTVV.